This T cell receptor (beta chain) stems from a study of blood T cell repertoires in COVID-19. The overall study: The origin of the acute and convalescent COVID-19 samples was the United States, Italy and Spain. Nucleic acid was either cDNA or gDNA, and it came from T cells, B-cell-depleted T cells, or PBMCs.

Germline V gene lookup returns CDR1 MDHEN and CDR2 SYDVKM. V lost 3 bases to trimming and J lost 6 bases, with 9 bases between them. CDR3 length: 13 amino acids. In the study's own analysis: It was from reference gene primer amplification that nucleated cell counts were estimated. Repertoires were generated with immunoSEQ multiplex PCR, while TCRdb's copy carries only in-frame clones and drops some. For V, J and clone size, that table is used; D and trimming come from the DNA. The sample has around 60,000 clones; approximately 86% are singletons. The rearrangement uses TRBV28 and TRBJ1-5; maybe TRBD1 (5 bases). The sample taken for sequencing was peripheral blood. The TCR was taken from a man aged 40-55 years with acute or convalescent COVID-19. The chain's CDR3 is CASSLTDRQPQHF. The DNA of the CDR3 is TGTGCCAGCAGTTTGACAGATCGTCAGCCCCAGCATTTT.